Sequencing of this TCR beta chain was carried out in a study of identical twins. Whole-study findings and limits: Twins shared beta out-of-frame sequences in excess, but this excess was weaker.

V lost 6 bases, J lost 8 bases, and 16 bases lay in between. The CDR3 is 14 amino acids. CDR1 is WNHNN and CDR2 is SYGVQD in the germline V gene (reference sequence). Regarding this clonotype: The antigen is unknown.

TCRdb reanalysed the 5' RACE reads using MiXCR and keeps one entry per CDR3 protein. The sample has about 240,000 distinct CDR3 sequences; 10% to 13% are singletons. This TCR was sampled from a man aged 50 to 60 in good health. The chain carries TRBV10-1 and TRBJ1-4, with D perhaps TRBD1 (5 bases). The sample comprised memory T cells sorted from blood. DNA of the CDR3: TGCGCCAGCAGCAGGGACCAATCCTCAGAAAAACTGTTTTTT. It specifies CASSRDQSSEKLFF.